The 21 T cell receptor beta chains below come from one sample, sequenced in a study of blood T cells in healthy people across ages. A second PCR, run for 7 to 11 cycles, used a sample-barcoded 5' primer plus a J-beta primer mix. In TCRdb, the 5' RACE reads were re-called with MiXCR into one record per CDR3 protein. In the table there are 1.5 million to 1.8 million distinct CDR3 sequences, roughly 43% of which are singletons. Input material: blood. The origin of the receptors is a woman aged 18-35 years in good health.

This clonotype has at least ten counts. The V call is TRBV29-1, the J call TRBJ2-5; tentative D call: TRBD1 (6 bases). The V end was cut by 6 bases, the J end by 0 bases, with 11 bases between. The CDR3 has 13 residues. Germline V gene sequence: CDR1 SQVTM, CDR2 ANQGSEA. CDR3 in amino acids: CSVTGTHQETQYF. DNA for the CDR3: TGCAGCGTCACCGGGACACACCAAGAGACCCAGTACTTC.

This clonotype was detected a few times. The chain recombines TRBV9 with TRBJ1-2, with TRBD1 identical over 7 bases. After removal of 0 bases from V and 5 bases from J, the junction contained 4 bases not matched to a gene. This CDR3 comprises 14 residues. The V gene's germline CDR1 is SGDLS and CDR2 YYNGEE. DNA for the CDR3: TGTGCCAGCAGCGTAGTTTCAGGGGGTTATGGCTACACCTTC. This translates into CASSVVSGGYGYTF.

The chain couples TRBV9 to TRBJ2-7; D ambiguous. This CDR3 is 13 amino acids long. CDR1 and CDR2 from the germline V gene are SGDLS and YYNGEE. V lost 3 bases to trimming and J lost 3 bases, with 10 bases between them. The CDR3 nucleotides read TGTGCCAGCAGCGCCGGGTCAGTCTACGAGCAGTACTTC. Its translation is CASSAGSVYEQYF.

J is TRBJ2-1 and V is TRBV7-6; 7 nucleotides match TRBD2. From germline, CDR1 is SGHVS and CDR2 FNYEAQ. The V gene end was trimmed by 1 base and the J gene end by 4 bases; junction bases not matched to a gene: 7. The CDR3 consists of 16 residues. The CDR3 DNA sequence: TGTGCCAGCAGCTTAGGGGACTACACTCGGTACAATGAGCAGTTCTTC. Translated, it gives CASSLGDYTRYNEQFF.

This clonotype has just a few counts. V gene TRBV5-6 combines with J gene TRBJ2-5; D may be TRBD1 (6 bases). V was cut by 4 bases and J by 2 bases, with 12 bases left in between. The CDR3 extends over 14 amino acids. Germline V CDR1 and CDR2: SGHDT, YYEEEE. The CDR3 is CASSIWDIQETQYF. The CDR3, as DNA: TGTGCCAGCAGCATCTGGGACATTCAAGAGACCCAGTACTTC.

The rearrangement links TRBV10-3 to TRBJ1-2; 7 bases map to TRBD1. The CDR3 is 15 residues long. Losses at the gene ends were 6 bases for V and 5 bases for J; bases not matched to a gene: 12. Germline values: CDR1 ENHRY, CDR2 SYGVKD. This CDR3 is CAISRGGERRYGYTF. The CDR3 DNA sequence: TGTGCCATCAGCAGGGGGGGGGAGCGGAGGTATGGCTACACCTTC.

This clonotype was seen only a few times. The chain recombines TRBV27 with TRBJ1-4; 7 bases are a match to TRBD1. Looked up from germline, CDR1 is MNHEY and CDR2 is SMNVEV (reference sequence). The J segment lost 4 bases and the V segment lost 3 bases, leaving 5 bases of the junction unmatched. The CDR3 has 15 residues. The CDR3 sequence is CASSFTGQINEKLFF. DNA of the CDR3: TGTGCCAGCAGTTTCACGGGACAGATTAATGAAAAACTGTTTTTT.

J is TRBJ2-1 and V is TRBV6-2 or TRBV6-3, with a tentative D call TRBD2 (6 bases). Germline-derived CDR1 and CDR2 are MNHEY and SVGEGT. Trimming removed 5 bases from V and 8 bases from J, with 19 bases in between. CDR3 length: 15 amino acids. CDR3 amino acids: CASSPKGGLSHEQFF. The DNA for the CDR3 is TGTGCCAGCAGTCCCAAGGGAGGCCTATCGCATGAGCAGTTCTTC.

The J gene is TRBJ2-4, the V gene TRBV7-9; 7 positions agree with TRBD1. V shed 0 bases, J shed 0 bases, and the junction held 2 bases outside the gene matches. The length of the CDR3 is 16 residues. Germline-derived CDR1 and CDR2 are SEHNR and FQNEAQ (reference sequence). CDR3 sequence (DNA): TGTGCCAGCAGCTTAGCCAGGGGGTTAGCCAAAAACATTCAGTACTTC. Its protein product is CASSLARGLAKNIQYF.

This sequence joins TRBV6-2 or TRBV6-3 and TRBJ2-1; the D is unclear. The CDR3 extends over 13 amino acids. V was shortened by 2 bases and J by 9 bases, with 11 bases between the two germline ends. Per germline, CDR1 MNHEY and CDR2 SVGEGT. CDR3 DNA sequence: TGTGCCAGCAGTTACCAACAGAGTCGTGAGCAGTTCTTC. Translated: CASSYQQSREQFF.

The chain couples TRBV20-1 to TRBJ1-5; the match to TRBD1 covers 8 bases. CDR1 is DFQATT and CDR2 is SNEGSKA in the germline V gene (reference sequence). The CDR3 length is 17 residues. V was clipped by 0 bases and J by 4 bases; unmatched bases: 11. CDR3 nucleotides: TGCAGTGCTAGAGATGCCAGGACAGGGAAAATTAATCAGCCCCAGCATTTT. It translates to CSARDARTGKINQPQHF.

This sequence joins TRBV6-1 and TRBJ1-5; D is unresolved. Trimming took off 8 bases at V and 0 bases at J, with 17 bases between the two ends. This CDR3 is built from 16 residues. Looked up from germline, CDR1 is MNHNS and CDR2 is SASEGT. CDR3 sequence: CASLIQTRHSNQPQHF. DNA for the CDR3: TGTGCCAGCCTAATACAGACGCGGCATAGCAATCAGCCCCAGCATTTT.

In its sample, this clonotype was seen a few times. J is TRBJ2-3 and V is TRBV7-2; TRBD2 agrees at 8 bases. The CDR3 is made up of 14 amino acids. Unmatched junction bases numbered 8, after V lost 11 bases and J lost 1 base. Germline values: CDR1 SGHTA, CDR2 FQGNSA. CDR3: CAAQRGLGTDTQYF. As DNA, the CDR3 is TGTGCCGCCCAGCGGGGGCTCGGCACAGATACGCAGTATTTT.

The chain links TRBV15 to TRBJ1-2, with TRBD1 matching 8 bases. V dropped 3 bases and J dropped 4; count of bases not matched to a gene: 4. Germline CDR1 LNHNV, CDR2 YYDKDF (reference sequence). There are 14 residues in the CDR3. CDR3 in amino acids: CATSSEDRAYGYTF. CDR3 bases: TGTGCCACCAGCAGTGAGGACAGGGCCTATGGCTACACCTTC.

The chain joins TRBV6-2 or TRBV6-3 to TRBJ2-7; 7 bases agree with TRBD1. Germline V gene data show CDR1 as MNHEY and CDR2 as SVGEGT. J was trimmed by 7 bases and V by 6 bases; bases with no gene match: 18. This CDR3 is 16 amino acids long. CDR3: CASSLLDRVVFEEQYF. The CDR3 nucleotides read TGTGCCAGCAGCCTTCTCGACAGGGTCGTCTTCGAGGAGCAGTACTTC.

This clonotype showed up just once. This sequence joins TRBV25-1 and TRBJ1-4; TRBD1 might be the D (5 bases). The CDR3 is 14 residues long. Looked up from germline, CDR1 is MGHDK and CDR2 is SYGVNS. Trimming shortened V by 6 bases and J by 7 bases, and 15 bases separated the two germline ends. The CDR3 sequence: CASRGSYQGEKLFF. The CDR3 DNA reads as TGTGCCAGCAGAGGAAGTTACCAGGGTGAAAAACTGTTTTTT. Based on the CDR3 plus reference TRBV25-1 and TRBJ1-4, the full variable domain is EADIYQTPRYLVIGTGKKITLECSQTMGHDKMYWYQQDPGMELHLIHYSYGVNSTEKGDLSSESTVSRIRTEHFPLTLESARPSHTSQYLCASRGSYQGEKLFFGSGTQLSVL.

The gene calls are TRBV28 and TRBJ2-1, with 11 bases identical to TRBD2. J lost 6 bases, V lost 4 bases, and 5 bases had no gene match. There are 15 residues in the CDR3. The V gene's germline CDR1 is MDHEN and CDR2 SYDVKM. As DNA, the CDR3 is TGTGCCAGCAGTTCCAGACTAGCGGGAACCAATGAGCAGTTCTTC. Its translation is CASSSRLAGTNEQFF.

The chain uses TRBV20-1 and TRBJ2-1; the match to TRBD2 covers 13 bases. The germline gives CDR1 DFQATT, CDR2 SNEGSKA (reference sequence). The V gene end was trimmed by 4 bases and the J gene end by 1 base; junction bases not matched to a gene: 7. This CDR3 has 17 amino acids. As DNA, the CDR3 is TGCAGTGCTACCCCGGGACTAGCGGGGAATTCCTACAATGAGCAGTTCTTC. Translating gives CSATPGLAGNSYNEQFF.

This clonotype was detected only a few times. The CDR3 region has the DNA TGTGCCAGCAGCCGAATCGGGGAAAAACTGTTTTTT. Amino acids: CASSRIGEKLFF. This sequence joins TRBV7-6 and TRBJ1-4; D unclear. CDR1 is SGHVS, CDR2 FNYEAQ, per germline. Trimming took off 5 bases at V and 8 bases at J, with 9 bases between the two ends. The CDR3 sequence is 12 residues long.

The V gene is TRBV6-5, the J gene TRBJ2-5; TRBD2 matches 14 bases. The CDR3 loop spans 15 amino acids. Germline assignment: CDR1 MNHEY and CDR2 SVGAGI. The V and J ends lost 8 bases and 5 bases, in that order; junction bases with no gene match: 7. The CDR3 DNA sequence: TGTGCCAGCTCTTGGACTAGCGGGGGGATGGAGACCCAGTACTTC. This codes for CASSWTSGGMETQYF.

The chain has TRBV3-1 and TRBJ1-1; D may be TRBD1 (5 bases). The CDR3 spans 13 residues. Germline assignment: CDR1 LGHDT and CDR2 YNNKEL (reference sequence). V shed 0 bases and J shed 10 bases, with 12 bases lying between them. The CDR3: CASSQDRWGVAFF. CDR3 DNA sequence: TGTGCCAGCAGCCAAGATCGATGGGGGGTAGCTTTCTTT.